The present entry profiles one T cell receptor beta chain with its context. The protocol was immunoSEQ multiplex PCR, while the TCRdb copy is restricted to in-frame clones and leaves out a portion. The sample has about 160,000 clones, 70% to 80% seen once; the top ten hold 7% to 10%. Deletions cut 4 bases from V and 1 base from J, with 16 bases between. The CDR3 spans 16 residues. Germline assignment: CDR1 SGHRS and CDR2 YFSETQ. This sample is part of a study of blood T cell repertoires in COVID-19. In the study overall: Whether acute or convalescent, the COVID-19 samples came from the United States, Italy and Spain. PBMCs, B-cell-depleted T cells, or T cells provided the cDNA or gDNA that made up the material.

The Seattle patients joined while their infection was active and were tracked longitudinally afterward. This chain uses TRBV5-1 with TRBJ2-3, with D possibly TRBD2 on 7 matching bases. The origin of this receptor is a woman in her sixties or seventies with COVID-19, enrolled during active disease. Sequencing was performed on peripheral blood. CDR3 nucleotides: TGCGCCAGCAGCGGAGGGGGGAGGGGTGGCACAGATACGCAGTATTTT. Encoded protein: CASSGGGRGGTDTQYF.